These T cell receptor beta chains were read from a single sample in a study of blood T cell repertoires in COVID-19. Sequencing used immunoSEQ multiplex PCR; TCRdb keeps in-frame clones, though not all of them. In the table there are tens of thousands of clones, 88% of which are singletons. Sequenced material: peripheral blood. The receptor set was obtained from a woman between 65 and 79 years old with active COVID-19. Each CDR3 is given with its conserved first and last residue. Each record gives: clone size, J gene, D gene, V gene, CDR3 DNA, CDR3 protein. A D gene is named only where the DNA matches it firmly. Part of the rows lack a size; the others show once, few, many or a class for expanded clones.

abundance: .
j_gene: TRBJ1-1
d_gene: TRBD1
v_gene: TRBV6-6
CDR3nt: TGTGCCAGCAGCCGACAGGGGGTGGACACTGAAGCTTTCTTT
CDR3aa: CASSRQGVDTEAFF

abundance: .
j_gene: TRBJ2-3
d_gene: .
v_gene: TRBV9
CDR3nt: TGTGCCAGCAGCGTACTCTCCACAGATACGCAGTATTTT
CDR3aa: CASSVLSTDTQYF

abundance: .
j_gene: TRBJ2-7
d_gene: TRBD2
v_gene: TRBV6-5
CDR3nt: TGTGCCAGCAGACCCTCACTAGCGGGGTTGCACGAGCAGTACTTC
CDR3aa: CASRPSLAGLHEQYF

abundance: few
j_gene: TRBJ2-7
d_gene: .
v_gene: TRBV6-6
CDR3nt: TGTGCCAGCATCCCCACCAGGTACCTCTACGAGCAGTACTTC
CDR3aa: CASIPTRYLYEQYF

abundance: .
j_gene: TRBJ2-7
d_gene: TRBD1
v_gene: TRBV5-1
CDR3nt: TGCGCCAGCAGCCCGGGACAGGGTCTTGAGGAGCAGTACTTC
CDR3aa: CASSPGQGLEEQYF

abundance: once
j_gene: TRBJ2-5
d_gene: TRBD2
v_gene: TRBV6-1
CDR3nt: TGTGCCAGCAGTGAAGCGCGGGGGTTTGCTGGAGAGACCCAGTACTTC
CDR3aa: CASSEARGFAGETQYF

abundance: once
j_gene: TRBJ2-3
d_gene: TRBD1
v_gene: TRBV28
CDR3nt: TGTGCCAGCAGTTCACCAGGGACAGGGTTGTTTACAGATACGCAGTATTTT
CDR3aa: CASSSPGTGLFTDTQYF

abundance: .
j_gene: TRBJ1-4
d_gene: .
v_gene: TRBV28
CDR3nt: TGTGCCAGCAGTTTTCCAGGGGCTAATGAAAAACTGTTTTTT
CDR3aa: CASSFPGANEKLFF

abundance: .
j_gene: TRBJ1-4
d_gene: .
v_gene: TRBV11-2
CDR3nt: TGTGCCAGCAGCTTCCGGGGTGTGGATGAAAAACTGTTTTTT
CDR3aa: CASSFRGVDEKLFF

abundance: .
j_gene: TRBJ1-1
d_gene: .
v_gene: TRBV7-8
CDR3nt: TGTGCCAGCAGCTTAGGTCCCGACACTGAAGCTTTCTTT
CDR3aa: CASSLGPDTEAFF

abundance: .
j_gene: TRBJ2-7
d_gene: TRBD2
v_gene: TRBV5-6
CDR3nt: TGTGCCAGCAGCCCGGAACTAACTAGCGGGGGGGCTAACGAGCAGTACTTC
CDR3aa: CASSPELTSGGANEQYF

abundance: .
j_gene: TRBJ1-1
d_gene: .
v_gene: TRBV11-2
CDR3nt: TGTGCCAGCAGCCCCAGCGCGGGTTTGACTGAAGCTTTCTTT
CDR3aa: CASSPSAGLTEAFF

abundance: .
j_gene: TRBJ1-1
d_gene: .
v_gene: TRBV7-9
CDR3nt: TGTGCCAGCAGCTTAAGACACCGGAACACTGAAGCTTTCTTT
CDR3aa: CASSLRHRNTEAFF

abundance: .
j_gene: TRBJ1-1
d_gene: TRBD1
v_gene: TRBV28
CDR3nt: TGTGCCAGCAGTTTAGACAGGGCCGGCACTGAAGCTTTCTTT
CDR3aa: CASSLDRAGTEAFF

abundance: .
j_gene: TRBJ2-1
d_gene: .
v_gene: TRBV11-2
CDR3nt: TGTGCCAGCAGGACAGGTATCCTCTACAATGAGCAGTTCTTC
CDR3aa: CASRTGILYNEQFF

abundance: .
j_gene: TRBJ2-2
d_gene: .
v_gene: TRBV6-6
CDR3nt: TGTGCCAGCAAGCAGGGACTTAACACCGGGGAGCTGTTTTTT
CDR3aa: CASKQGLNTGELFF

abundance: .
j_gene: TRBJ2-1
d_gene: TRBD2
v_gene: TRBV5-1
CDR3nt: TGCGCCAGCGGTGTAGCGGGGGGGTTCGTCCAGCAGTTCTTC
CDR3aa: CASGVAGGFVQQFF

abundance: .
j_gene: TRBJ2-5
d_gene: TRBD2
v_gene: TRBV12-3/TRBV12-4
CDR3nt: TGTGCCAGCAGTGGGGGGGAAAAGACCCAGTACTTC
CDR3aa: CASSGGEKTQYF

abundance: .
j_gene: TRBJ1-1
d_gene: TRBD1
v_gene: TRBV18
CDR3nt: TGTGCCAGCTCCCCCTCGGGACAGTATCGGACTGAAGCTTTCTTT
CDR3aa: CASSPSGQYRTEAFF

abundance: .
j_gene: TRBJ1-1
d_gene: TRBD1
v_gene: TRBV28
CDR3nt: TGTGCCAGCAGCGAAAGGGGGCTGAGGGACACTGAAGCTTTCTTT
CDR3aa: CASSERGLRDTEAFF

abundance: .
j_gene: TRBJ1-5
d_gene: .
v_gene: TRBV19
CDR3nt: TGTGCCAGTAGTATAACTACCAATCAGCCCCAGCATTTT
CDR3aa: CASSITTNQPQHF

abundance: .
j_gene: TRBJ1-4
d_gene: .
v_gene: TRBV11-2
CDR3nt: TGTGCCAGCAGCTTAGGCAGGGGAAATGAAAAACTGTTTTTT
CDR3aa: CASSLGRGNEKLFF

abundance: .
j_gene: TRBJ2-1
d_gene: TRBD1
v_gene: TRBV2
CDR3nt: TGTGCCAGCTGCGAGACAGGGGTATGCAATGAGCAGTTCTTC
CDR3aa: CASCETGVCNEQFF

abundance: .
j_gene: TRBJ1-1
d_gene: .
v_gene: TRBV5-1
CDR3nt: TGCGCCAGCAGCTTTGGAGGGAGGGGCACTGAAGCTTTCTTT
CDR3aa: CASSFGGRGTEAFF

abundance: .
j_gene: TRBJ2-5
d_gene: TRBD2
v_gene: TRBV11-2
CDR3nt: TGTGCCAGCAGCCGGCGGGGGGCGTACCAAGAGACCCAGTACTTC
CDR3aa: CASSRRGAYQETQYF

abundance: .
j_gene: TRBJ1-2
d_gene: TRBD1
v_gene: TRBV5-6
CDR3nt: TGTGCCAGCAGCTTGTTACAGGGGGCAGGTGGCTACACCTTC
CDR3aa: CASSLLQGAGGYTF

abundance: few
j_gene: TRBJ2-7
d_gene: TRBD2
v_gene: TRBV10-3
CDR3nt: TGTGCCATCAGTGAGGGACTAGCGGACCTCTCCTACGAGCAGTACTTC
CDR3aa: CAISEGLADLSYEQYF

abundance: .
j_gene: TRBJ2-5
d_gene: .
v_gene: TRBV5-1
CDR3nt: TGCGCCAGCAGCTTGGGGGCAGCCCTACCCCATCAAGAGACCCAGTACTTC
CDR3aa: CASSLGAALPHQETQYF

abundance: .
j_gene: TRBJ1-3
d_gene: .
v_gene: TRBV5-1
CDR3nt: TGCGCCAGCAGCTTGCGGGACTCCCGGAGCGCAGACACCATATATTTT
CDR3aa: CASSLRDSRSADTIYF

abundance: few
j_gene: TRBJ2-3
d_gene: .
v_gene: TRBV7-3
CDR3nt: TGTGCCAGCAGCCTGGACACCTTAACTAGCACAGATACGCAGTATTTT
CDR3aa: CASSLDTLTSTDTQYF

abundance: few
j_gene: TRBJ2-1
d_gene: .
v_gene: TRBV4-1
CDR3nt: TGCGCCAGCAGCCCCAGGGCGGGACGGAGCTCCTACAATGAGCAGTTCTTC
CDR3aa: CASSPRAGRSSYNEQFF

abundance: .
j_gene: TRBJ2-5
d_gene: TRBD2
v_gene: TRBV5-6
CDR3nt: TGTGCCAGCAGCTGGGGCGCGGGGGGCGCGCAAGAGACCCAGTACTTC
CDR3aa: CASSWGAGGAQETQYF

abundance: .
j_gene: TRBJ1-5
d_gene: .
v_gene: TRBV20-1
CDR3nt: TGCAGTGCTAGTTTGCAGGGGAATCAGCCCCAGCATTTT
CDR3aa: CSASLQGNQPQHF

abundance: .
j_gene: TRBJ1-6
d_gene: .
v_gene: TRBV2
CDR3nt: TGTGCCAGCAGTGTCCGGGACAATAATTCACCCCTCCACTTT
CDR3aa: CASSVRDNNSPLHF

abundance: .
j_gene: TRBJ1-5
d_gene: .
v_gene: TRBV2
CDR3nt: TGTGCCAGCAGTTCCGGGACACCTGAGGGACCCCAGCATTTT
CDR3aa: CASSSGTPEGPQHF

abundance: .
j_gene: TRBJ2-7
d_gene: .
v_gene: TRBV6-5
CDR3nt: TGTGCCAGCCAGACAGAGTACTACGAGCAGTACTTC
CDR3aa: CASQTEYYEQYF

abundance: few
j_gene: TRBJ2-2
d_gene: .
v_gene: TRBV19
CDR3nt: TGTGCCAGTAGGGCCGGGACAAAGAACACCGGGGAGCTGTTTTTT
CDR3aa: CASRAGTKNTGELFF

abundance: .
j_gene: TRBJ2-1
d_gene: TRBD2
v_gene: TRBV4-3
CDR3nt: TGCGCCAGCAGCCAAGATAATTGGGCTAGCGGGGGGGCCTATGAGCAGTTCTTC
CDR3aa: CASSQDNWASGGAYEQFF

abundance: .
j_gene: TRBJ2-2
d_gene: .
v_gene: TRBV23-1
CDR3nt: TGCGCCAGCAGTCAATCGCGCGTAGCGTATTTTACCGGGGAGCTGTTTTTT
CDR3aa: CASSQSRVAYFTGELFF

abundance: few
j_gene: TRBJ1-1
d_gene: TRBD1
v_gene: TRBV19
CDR3nt: TGTGCCAGTAGTACCCAGACAGGGACTGAAGCTTTCTTT
CDR3aa: CASSTQTGTEAFF

abundance: .
j_gene: TRBJ2-5
d_gene: .
v_gene: TRBV5-4
CDR3nt: TGTGCCAGCAGCTTCTCTCAAGAGACCCAGTACTTC
CDR3aa: CASSFSQETQYF

abundance: .
j_gene: TRBJ1-1
d_gene: .
v_gene: TRBV20-1
CDR3nt: TGCAGGGGGGGGAGAAACACTGAAGCTTTCTTT
CDR3aa: CRGGRNTEAFF

abundance: once
j_gene: TRBJ1-2
d_gene: TRBD1
v_gene: TRBV5-6
CDR3nt: TGTGCCAGCAGCTCCATTTCAGGGGGCTATGGCTACACCTTC
CDR3aa: CASSSISGGYGYTF

abundance: .
j_gene: TRBJ2-2
d_gene: TRBD2
v_gene: TRBV9
CDR3nt: TGTGCCAGCAGCGTAGAGGGTGGGGAGGGAACCGGGGAGCTGTTTTTT
CDR3aa: CASSVEGGEGTGELFF

abundance: .
j_gene: TRBJ2-3
d_gene: TRBD1
v_gene: TRBV12-5
CDR3nt: TGTGCTAGTGGAACGGGACAGGGGACAGATACGCAGTATTTT
CDR3aa: CASGTGQGTDTQYF

abundance: .
j_gene: TRBJ2-2
d_gene: TRBD1
v_gene: TRBV7-9
CDR3nt: TGTGCCAGCAGCTCCCCTTGGGGGACAGTGAACACCGGGGAGCTGTTTTTT
CDR3aa: CASSSPWGTVNTGELFF

abundance: .
j_gene: TRBJ2-1
d_gene: TRBD2
v_gene: TRBV2
CDR3nt: TGTGCCAGCAGCGGGACTAGCGGGGCCGCCAATGAGCAGTTCTTC
CDR3aa: CASSGTSGAANEQFF

abundance: once
j_gene: TRBJ1-5
d_gene: TRBD1
v_gene: TRBV3-1/TRBV3-2
CDR3nt: TGTGCCAGCAGCCAGGGGACAGGTAGCAGCAATCAGCCCCAGCATTTT
CDR3aa: CASSQGTGSSNQPQHF

abundance: .
j_gene: TRBJ2-1
d_gene: TRBD2
v_gene: TRBV11-2
CDR3nt: TGTGCCAGCAGACGCGGGCCGGGACTAGCATATCCTGAGCAGTTCTTC
CDR3aa: CASRRGPGLAYPEQFF

abundance: .
j_gene: TRBJ2-3
d_gene: .
v_gene: TRBV28
CDR3nt: TGTGCCAGCACATTCGGCGACAGAGACACAGATACGCAGTATTTT
CDR3aa: CASTFGDRDTDTQYF

abundance: .
j_gene: TRBJ2-3
d_gene: TRBD1
v_gene: TRBV6-5
CDR3nt: TGTGCCAGCAGTATCCGGGACAGGGAGAGGGGGACGCAGTATTTT
CDR3aa: CASSIRDRERGTQYF

abundance: few
j_gene: TRBJ2-1
d_gene: .
v_gene: TRBV29-1
CDR3nt: TGCAGCGTTGGCAGGGTTAACTACAATGAGCAGTTCTTC
CDR3aa: CSVGRVNYNEQFF

abundance: .
j_gene: TRBJ1-6
d_gene: .
v_gene: TRBV30
CDR3nt: TGTGCCTGGAGTGTAACAGGGCAAAATTCACCCCTCCACTTT
CDR3aa: CAWSVTGQNSPLHF

abundance: .
j_gene: TRBJ1-2
d_gene: .
v_gene: TRBV11-2
CDR3nt: TGTGCCAGCAGCTTAGACGGGGAAAGCAACTATGGCTACACCTTC
CDR3aa: CASSLDGESNYGYTF

abundance: .
j_gene: TRBJ2-7
d_gene: TRBD1
v_gene: TRBV5-6
CDR3nt: TGTGCCAGCAGATACGGGACAGTCTACGAGCAGTACTTC
CDR3aa: CASRYGTVYEQYF

abundance: .
j_gene: TRBJ2-7
d_gene: TRBD2
v_gene: TRBV3-1/TRBV3-2
CDR3nt: TGTGCCAGCAGCCGGAGTCCCGGGACTAGTCCTTACGAGCAGTACTTC
CDR3aa: CASSRSPGTSPYEQYF

abundance: once
j_gene: TRBJ2-1
d_gene: .
v_gene: TRBV19
CDR3nt: TGTGCCAGTAGTAGGCGGGGGCTAACAAGAAGCTCCTACAATGAGCAGTTCTTC
CDR3aa: CASSRRGLTRSSYNEQFF

abundance: .
j_gene: TRBJ2-4
d_gene: .
v_gene: TRBV15
CDR3nt: TGTGCCACCAGCATGATAGGGGTTGGGGACAAAAACATTCAGTACTTC
CDR3aa: CATSMIGVGDKNIQYF

abundance: .
j_gene: TRBJ1-4
d_gene: TRBD1
v_gene: TRBV11-2
CDR3nt: TGTGCCAGCAGCACCACAGGGGGAGCTAATGAAAAACTGTTTTTT
CDR3aa: CASSTTGGANEKLFF

abundance: .
j_gene: TRBJ2-5
d_gene: .
v_gene: TRBV5-1
CDR3nt: TGCGCCAGCAGCTTGATGGGCGGGGGCGTCCAAGAGACCCAGTACTTC
CDR3aa: CASSLMGGGVQETQYF